The 27 T cell receptor beta chains presented below share a single source sample, sequenced in a study of OX40 agonist ivuxolimab in advanced cancers. Clones were sequenced by immunoSEQ multiplex PCR, and TCRdb holds only the in-frame ones, with some missing. The sample holds tens of thousands of clones, 80% to 90% seen once. Sequencing was performed on CD4+ or CD8+ T cells sorted from blood, taken in a trial of the OX40 agonist ivuxolimab. These receptors were taken from an adult with an advanced solid tumor such as melanoma, head and neck, liver or kidney cancer.

This chain connects TRBV5-1 to TRBJ2-5; 10 bases are a match to TRBD2. The tail of the sequence fits TRBJ2-7 better, so the J call may be wrong. Germline CDR1 reads SGHRS; CDR2 reads YFSETQ. The CDR3 has 15 residues. Here the CDR3 DNA reads TGCGCCAGCAGCCCACTCGGACTAGCGGCTTACGAGCAGTACTTC. Its translation: CASSPLGLAAYEQYF.

The chain carries TRBV20-1 and TRBJ1-1, with unresolved D. The V end was cut by 6 bases, the J end by 1 base, with 6 bases between. In germline, CDR1 is DFQATT, CDR2 SNEGSKA (reference sequence). The CDR3 loop spans 11 amino acids. The CDR3 region is CSAWENTEAFF. In nucleotides, the CDR3 is TGCAGTGCCTGGGAGAACACTGAAGCTTTCTTT.

The J gene is TRBJ2-2, the V gene TRBV14; possibly TRBD1 for D (5 bases). Trimming stripped 1 base from V and 4 bases from J, with 13 bases between. The CDR3 has 16 residues. Germline CDR1 is SGHDN and CDR2 is FVKESK. CDR3 nucleotides: TGTGCCAGCAGCCAAGGGACAACCCCGTCCACCGGGGAGCTGTTTTTT. Translating it yields CASSQGTTPSTGELFF.

DNA for the CDR3: TGTGCCAGCAGCTTGGGCAGCCACTTCCAAGAGACCCAGTACTTC. This translates into CASSLGSHFQETQYF. The chain recombines TRBV7-6 with TRBJ2-5; unclear D gene. CDR3 size: 15 residues. V lost 3 bases to trimming and J lost 1 base, with 12 bases between them. Germline CDR1 and CDR2: SGHVS and FNYEAQ.

This clone was picked up one time. The chain is built from TRBV19 and TRBJ1-4, with D unresolved. V was shortened by 3 bases and J by 0 bases, with 8 bases between the two germline ends. Germline V CDR1 and CDR2: LNHDA, SQIVND (reference sequence). This CDR3 is built from 15 residues. CDR3 DNA sequence: TGTGCCAGTAGTATTTTGGGTGCAACTAATGAAAAACTGTTTTTT. Its translation: CASSILGATNEKLFF.

V usage is TRBV5-1 and J usage is TRBJ2-2, with no clear D. Germline V CDR1 and CDR2: SGHRS, YFSETQ. This CDR3 comprises 13 residues. The V gene lost 1 base and the J gene lost 4 bases, with 5 bases spanning the gap. CDR3 in DNA: TGCGCCAGCAGCTTGATACCCACCGGGGAGCTGTTTTTT. Translation: CASSLIPTGELFF.

This CDR3 reads CASSEAGAKKNIQYF. CDR3 DNA sequence: TGTGCCAGCAGTGAAGCGGGAGCGAAAAAAAACATTCAGTACTTC. The chain is built from TRBV28 and TRBJ2-4, with TRBD2 identical over 8 bases. The CDR3 is made up of 15 amino acids. CDR1 is MDHEN and CDR2 is SYDVKM in the germline V gene. J lost 4 bases, V lost 5 bases, and 7 bases had no gene match.

This chain connects TRBV5-1 to TRBJ2-5; perhaps TRBD2 as D (6 bases). Germline V gene sequence: CDR1 SGHRS, CDR2 YFSETQ. The CDR3 is 13 amino acids. The V gene lost 6 bases and the J gene lost 5 bases, with 14 bases spanning the gap. CDR3 in amino acids: CASTLASSETQYF. CDR3 DNA sequence: TGCGCCAGCACCCTAGCGAGTAGTGAGACCCAGTACTTC.

This clone was seen just once. The chain links TRBV2 to TRBJ2-7; possible D gene TRBD2, 5 bases. The CDR3 runs to 16 residues. V was clipped by 6 bases and J by 3 bases, with 21 bases between them. In germline, CDR1 is SNHLY, CDR2 FYNNEI. The CDR3 nucleotides are TGTGCCAGCAGGAGGGAAGAGGGCGGTACAGACTACGAGCAGTACTTC. As protein: CASRREEGGTDYEQYF.

Details on this clone: The same CDR3 is also encoded by other DNA sequences in this sample. The chain recombines TRBV7-2 with TRBJ2-1; D not resolved. Looked up from germline, CDR1 is SGHTA and CDR2 is FQGNSA. This CDR3 is built from 12 residues. V was shortened by 1 base and J by 3 bases, with 1 base between the two germline ends. As DNA, the CDR3 is TGTGCCAGCAGCTTAGGCTACAATGAGCAGTTCTTC. It specifies CASSLGYNEQFF.

The chain is built from TRBV28 and TRBJ2-5; perhaps TRBD1 as D (6 bases). The CDR3 consists of 12 residues. V was cut by 7 bases and J by 5 bases, with 11 bases left in between. The germline V gene has CDR1 MDHEN and CDR2 SYDVKM. The CDR3: CASTSQGETQYF. The CDR3 DNA sequence: TGTGCCAGCACTTCCCAGGGGGAGACCCAGTACTTC.

This chain connects TRBV5-1 to TRBJ1-1, with D unresolved. Germline-derived CDR1 and CDR2 are SGHRS and YFSETQ. Trimming cost V 0 bases and J 8 bases, with 11 bases left between them. The CDR3 sequence is 13 residues long. CDR3 in DNA: TGCGCCAGCAGCTTGGTCCCTACCTCCGAAGCTTTCTTT. Protein product: CASSLVPTSEAFF.

This clone was seen a handful of times. The genes are TRBV10-3 and TRBJ2-7; D unresolved. Germline V lookup: CDR1 ENHRY, CDR2 SYGVKD. V lost 2 bases to trimming and J lost 7 bases, with 9 bases between them. This CDR3 is 12 amino acids long. The CDR3 nucleotides are TGTGCCATCAGTGAGATTTTGGAGGAGCAGTACTTC. This sequence encodes CAISEILEEQYF.

The rearrangement links TRBV28 to TRBJ2-1, with D hard to call. With 2 bases removed from V and 10 bases from J, the gap between germline ends came to 6 bases. CDR3 length equals 11 residues. The germline V gene has CDR1 MDHEN and CDR2 SYDVKM. Written as DNA, the CDR3 is TGTGCCAGCAGTTTAATGCGGGAGCAGTTCTTC. Translating gives CASSLMREQFF.

This clone has a single count. The rearrangement uses TRBV6-4 and TRBJ1-1; unclear D gene. The V gene lost 4 bases and the J gene lost 5 bases, with 11 bases spanning the gap. This CDR3 has 13 residues. Looked up from germline, CDR1 is MRHNA and CDR2 is SNTAGT. CDR3 coding DNA: TGTGCCAGCAGTGTAGGGCCTTCGACTGAAGCTTTCTTT. Residues: CASSVGPSTEAFF.

The genes are TRBV28 and TRBJ2-7; TRBD2 aligns across 11 bases. The trim removed 3 bases at V and 4 bases at J, leaving 5 bases unmatched. The CDR3 spans 15 residues. Germline V gene data show CDR1 as MDHEN and CDR2 as SYDVKM. As DNA, the CDR3 is TGTGCCAGCAGTTTTCAACTAGCGGGAGTTTACGAGCAGTACTTC. Its protein product is CASSFQLAGVYEQYF. The whole variable domain, filled in from reference TRBV28 and TRBJ2-7, reads DVKVTQSSRYLVKRTGEKVFLECVQDMDHENMFWYRQDPGLGLRLIYFSYDVKMKEKGDIPEGYSVSREKKERFSLILESASTNQTSMYLCASSFQLAGVYEQYFGPGTRLTVT.

The V call is TRBV7-8, the J call TRBJ2-7; a possible D gene is TRBD2 (5 bases). The germline V and J ends were trimmed by 4 bases and 5 bases, with 15 bases remaining between them. Germline V gene sequence: CDR1 SGHVS, CDR2 FQNEAQ. CDR3 length: 14 amino acids. CDR3: CASSWPLRRNEQYF. The CDR3 DNA reads as TGTGCCAGCAGCTGGCCACTCAGGAGGAACGAGCAGTACTTC.

This clone was detected once. This chain uses TRBV30 with TRBJ2-7; D may be TRBD2 (5 bases). CDR1 is GTSNPN and CDR2 is SVGIG in the germline V gene (reference sequence). With 4 bases removed from V and 2 bases from J, the gap between germline ends came to 18 bases. This CDR3 region has 15 residues. The CDR3: CAWMEREGIPYEQYF. The DNA for the CDR3 is TGTGCCTGGATGGAGAGGGAAGGTATCCCCTACGAGCAGTACTTC.

The chain is built from TRBV5-1 and TRBJ1-6; D might be TRBD1 (5 bases). The V gene lost 8 bases and the J gene lost 7 bases, with 13 bases spanning the gap. Germline V gene data show CDR1 as SGHRS and CDR2 as YFSETQ. This CDR3 has 13 residues. CDR3 sequence: CASSRGVNSPLHF. The CDR3 coding sequence is TGCGCCAGTTCTCGGGGCGTGAATTCACCCCTCCACTTT.

This chain joins TRBV4-1 and TRBJ2-7; 12 bases line up with TRBD2. Germline-derived CDR1 and CDR2 are MGHRA and YSYEKL. J lost 2 bases, V lost 1 base, and 6 bases had no gene match. The CDR3 runs 17 residues. CDR3 amino acids: CASSQVGRTSGTYEQYF. CDR3 nucleotide sequence: TGCGCCAGCAGCCAAGTGGGGCGGACTAGCGGGACCTACGAGCAGTACTTC.

This clone was picked up one time. The rearrangement uses TRBV5-5 and TRBJ1-1; D is unclear. CDR1 SGHKS and CDR2 YYEKEE come from the germline V gene (reference sequence). Trimming removed 5 bases at V and 3 bases at J, with 17 bases between. This CDR3 region has 15 residues. CDR3 residues: CASSSLGEGDTEAFF. The CDR3 coding sequence is TGTGCCAGCAGTTCCCTCGGGGAGGGTGACACTGAAGCTTTCTTT.

J is TRBJ1-4 and V is TRBV28; 9 bases fit TRBD1. Germline CDR1 is MDHEN and CDR2 is SYDVKM. V was clipped by 6 bases and J by 0 bases; unmatched bases: 8. This CDR3 spans 17 amino acids. The chain's CDR3 is CASRGTGLKPTNEKLFF. Here the CDR3 DNA reads TGTGCCAGCAGAGGGACAGGGCTTAAGCCAACTAATGAAAAACTGTTTTTT.

V usage is TRBV5-1 and J usage is TRBJ1-5; no reliable D call. Trimming shortened V by 0 bases and J by 0 bases, and 7 bases separated the two germline ends. The CDR3 runs 15 residues. CDR1 is SGHRS and CDR2 is YFSETQ in the germline V gene. The CDR3 region is CASSLAGLSNQPQHF. Here the CDR3 DNA reads TGCGCCAGCAGCTTGGCCGGGCTTAGCAATCAGCCCCAGCATTTT.

The chain couples TRBV6-5 to TRBJ2-2, with 10 bases aligning to TRBD2. The CDR3 is made up of 13 amino acids. V lost 7 bases, J lost 7 bases, and 3 bases stayed unmatched. Germline CDR1 is MNHEY and CDR2 is SVGAGI. The CDR3 protein is CASTAGGVGELFF. Written as DNA, the CDR3 is TGTGCCAGCACAGCGGGGGGGGTCGGGGAGCTGTTTTTT.

This clone has only one observation. V usage is TRBV29-1 and J usage is TRBJ1-5; tentative D call: TRBD1 (6 bases). Trimming pared 6 bases from V and 5 bases from J, leaving 26 bases between. CDR3 size: 17 residues. Germline loops: CDR1 SQVTM, CDR2 ANQGSEA. The CDR3 nucleotides are TGCAGCGTCGGACGTCATTTAGGGGGAATTAAGGATCAGCCCCAGCATTTT. Translated: CSVGRHLGGIKDQPQHF.

The rearrangement links TRBV5-1 to TRBJ1-1, with D maybe TRBD1 (6 bases). The V end lost 3 bases, the J end lost 1 base, and 10 bases lay between the germline ends. Germline CDR1 and CDR2: SGHRS and YFSETQ. The CDR3 contains 14 residues. CDR3 region: CASSSGVTNTEAFF. For the CDR3, the DNA is TGCGCCAGCAGCTCAGGGGTAACGAACACTGAAGCTTTCTTT. The full variable domain, completed using reference TRBV5-1 and TRBJ1-1, is KAGVTQTPRYLIKTRGQQVTLSCSPISGHRSVSWYQQTPGQGLQFLFEYFSETQRNKGNFPGRFSGRQFSNSRSEMNVSTLELGDSALYLCASSSGVTNTEAFFGQGTRLTVV.

This chain links TRBV18 with TRBJ2-6; unclear D gene. V lost 2 bases to trimming and J lost 0 bases, with 14 bases between them. The CDR3 extends over 18 amino acids. Germline CDR1 is KGHSH and CDR2 is LQKENI. Here the CDR3 DNA reads TGTGCCAGCTCACCATACGCGGAGTTGGCCTCTGGGGCCAACGTCCTGACTTTC. It translates to CASSPYAELASGANVLTF.